These 22 T cell receptor beta chains share one sample of origin, sequenced in a study of CXCR3-negative and CXCR3-positive naive CD8 T cells. Study-wide points: The TRB CDR3s that CXCR3-positive naive cells carried were more hydrophobic than those of CXCR3-negative naive cells.

These TCRs are of unknown antigen specificity. Carrying UMI labels, the TRB cDNA libraries were prepared through 5' RACE. TCRdb re-called the 5' RACE reads and gives one entry per CDR3 protein, without DNA. Its table lists approximately 100,000 distinct CDR3 sequences. Source material: naive CXCR3+ CD8+ T cells from blood. The subset: CD45RO-CCR7+CD27+CD95- naive CD8+ T cells expressing CXCR3 (TNR3+). The receptors originated from a human donor in good health. Some clones in this sample may be carry-over from other donors' samples.

CDR3 residues: CASSPNSYEQYF. The chain uses TRBV3-1 and TRBJ2-7. The CDR3 spans 12 residues. Germline CDR1 LGHDT, CDR2 YNNKEL (reference sequence).

The chain couples TRBV7-6 to TRBJ2-5; as DNA is missing, the TRBD2 call by TCRdb cannot be tested. The CDR3 runs 16 residues. Germline CDR1 is SGHVS and CDR2 is FNYEAQ. CDR3 loop: CASAPTSGSQQETQYF.

V usage is TRBV29-1 and J usage is TRBJ1-2; the TCRdb call, TRBD1, lacks DNA for checking. The CDR3 runs to 13 residues. Looked up from germline, CDR1 is SQVTM and CDR2 is ANQGSEA. CDR3 sequence reads: CSVYGTGDYGYTF.

This chain connects TRBV7-2 to TRBJ2-7; TCRdb designates TRBD1, a call that cannot be tested without DNA. The CDR3 has 13 amino acids. CDR1 and CDR2 from the germline V gene are SGHTA and FQGNSA. CDR3: CASSLPPAYEQYF. Based on the CDR3 plus reference TRBV7-2 and TRBJ2-7, the full variable domain is GAGVSQSPSNKVTEKGKDVELRCDPISGHTALYWYRQSLGQGLEFLIYFQGNSAPDKSGLPSDRFSAERTGGSVSTLTIQRTQQEDSAVYLCASSLPPAYEQYFGPGTRLTVT.

The chain couples TRBV7-9 to TRBJ1-4; there is no DNA to check the TCRdb D call of TRBD1. This CDR3 region has 15 residues. Germline V gene lookup returns CDR1 SEHNR and CDR2 FQNEAQ (reference sequence). The CDR3 loop reads CASSNKQGTNEKLFF.

The genes are TRBV27 and TRBJ2-2. This CDR3 is 14 amino acids long. CDR1 is MNHEY and CDR2 is SMNVEV in the germline V gene (reference sequence). The CDR3 loop reads CASSFLGNTGELFF.

V usage is TRBV7-9 and J usage is TRBJ2-3; TCRdb outputs TRBD1, but without DNA this stays unchecked. Germline V CDR1 and CDR2: SEHNR, FQNEAQ (reference sequence). This CDR3 spans 13 amino acids. The chain's CDR3 is CASSPDRSDTQYF.

V gene TRBV29-1 combines with J gene TRBJ1-2. The CDR3 length is 12 residues. Germline assignment: CDR1 SQVTM and CDR2 ANQGSEA. CDR3 sequence reads: CSVAGVLDGYTF.

The chain recombines TRBV5-1 with TRBJ2-7; TCRdb names TRBD1, which stays unverified in the absence of DNA. The CDR3 runs 15 residues. Per the germline V gene, CDR1 is SGHRS and CDR2 is YFSETQ. This CDR3 is CASSLARDSRYEQYF.

The V and J genes are TRBV7-9 and TRBJ2-6; the D call from TCRdb, TRBD2, cannot be confirmed without DNA. Germline V lookup: CDR1 SEHNR, CDR2 FQNEAQ (reference sequence). This CDR3 region has 15 residues. The CDR3 here is CASRGLSSGANVLTF. Complete variable domain (other parts from reference TRBV7-9 and TRBJ2-6): DTGVSQNPRHKITKRGQNVTFRCDPISEHNRLYWYRQTLGQGPEFLTYFQNEAQLEKSRLLSDRFSAERPKGSFSTLEIQRTEQGDSAMYLCASRGLSSGANVLTFGAGSRLTVL.

This rearrangement joins TRBV7-9 to TRBJ2-5; TCRdb proposes TRBD1, but this gene call is untestable without DNA. Looked up from germline, CDR1 is SEHNR and CDR2 is FQNEAQ (reference sequence). CDR3 length: 14 amino acids. The CDR3 reads CACTSRGGQETQYF. Full variable domain (outside the CDR3, taken from reference TRBV7-9 and TRBJ2-5): DTGVSQNPRHKITKRGQNVTFRCDPISEHNRLYWYRQTLGQGPEFLTYFQNEAQLEKSRLLSDRFSAERPKGSFSTLEIQRTEQGDSAMYLCACTSRGGQETQYFGPGTRLLVL.

This chain uses TRBV11-2 with TRBJ2-7; the D gene TCRdb calls, TRBD1, cannot be checked with no DNA. The CDR3 length is 15 residues. The germline V gene has CDR1 SGHAT and CDR2 FQNNGV. CDR3: CASSLSGAGGYEQYF.

The CDR3 sequence is CASSLAGGYNEQFF. V is TRBV14 and J is TRBJ2-1; TCRdb gives TRBD2 as the D gene, but with no DNA this cannot be confirmed. CDR1 SGHDN and CDR2 FVKESK come from the germline V gene. The CDR3 spans 14 residues.

This chain links TRBV7-2 with TRBJ2-2; without DNA, the TCRdb call of TRBD1 cannot be checked. CDR3 length: 14 residues. Germline V gives CDR1 SGHTA, CDR2 FQGNSA. CDR3: CASSLGAVTGELFF. Filled out from reference TRBV7-2 and TRBJ2-2, the complete variable domain reads GAGVSQSPSNKVTEKGKDVELRCDPISGHTALYWYRQSLGQGLEFLIYFQGNSAPDKSGLPSDRFSAERTGGSVSTLTIQRTQQEDSAVYLCASSLGAVTGELFFGEGSRLTVL.

The chain employs TRBV15 and TRBJ2-7; no DNA is available, so the TRBD2 call from TCRdb remains unchecked. Looked up from germline, CDR1 is LNHNV and CDR2 is YYDKDF (reference sequence). This CDR3 is 16 amino acids long. The CDR3 sequence: CATSRELGLAGDEQYF.

The rearrangement uses TRBV29-1 and TRBJ2-2; TCRdb proposes TRBD1, but this gene call is untestable without DNA. Germline CDR1 is SQVTM and CDR2 is ANQGSEA. The CDR3 loop spans 15 amino acids. CDR3 residues: CSVQIPSKVTGELFF.

The gene calls are TRBV19 and TRBJ1-1. CDR3 size: 15 residues. Per the germline V gene, CDR1 is LNHDA and CDR2 is SQIVND (reference sequence). CDR3 in amino acids: CASSNSGTLATEAFF.

J is TRBJ2-3 and V is TRBV11-2; TCRdb designates TRBD1, a call that cannot be tested without DNA. Germline lookup yields CDR1 SGHAT and CDR2 FQNNGV. The length of the CDR3 is 21 residues. CDR3 sequence reads: CASSLTRGQGAIPGVTDTQYF.

Here the CDR3 reads CSVEGLGGGISGKSSYNEQFF. V is TRBV29-1 and J is TRBJ2-1; TCRdb's D call, TRBD2, is unchecked because there is no DNA. Germline CDR1 and CDR2: SQVTM and ANQGSEA. This CDR3 spans 21 amino acids.

The chain joins TRBV4-3 to TRBJ2-3; as DNA is missing, the TRBD2 call by TCRdb cannot be tested. Germline-derived CDR1 and CDR2 are LGHNA and YSLEER. The CDR3 contains 17 residues. This CDR3 reads CASSQDLSSARALTQYF.

CDR3 protein: CASTPGGLPMVGYTF. The V gene is TRBV7-2, the J gene TRBJ1-2; TCRdb picks TRBD1, but there is no DNA to check that call. The CDR3 has 15 residues. CDR1 is SGHTA, CDR2 FQGNSA, per germline.

This rearrangement joins TRBV3-1 to TRBJ1-4. This CDR3 contains 17 residues. Germline CDR1 and CDR2: LGHDT and YNNKEL (reference sequence). CDR3: CASSQGTSTLREEKLFF.